This T cell receptor (beta chain) was identified during a study of CXCR3-negative and CXCR3-positive naive CD8 T cells. CD45RO-CCR7+CD27+CD95- cells counted as naive CD8+ T cells. Germline V gene data show CDR1 as LNHDA and CDR2 as SQIVND (reference sequence). This CDR3 spans 15 amino acids. Study results and caveats: Comparison of naive subsets found surface CD5 to be comparable, and TCR strength was inferred on the basis of TRB CDR3 properties. After cryopreservation, CXCR3 expression dropped partially; most assays used fresh PBMCs.

Worth noting for this clonotype: The target antigen is unknown.

Libraries were UMI-labeled 5' RACE TRB cDNA. TCRdb reworked the 5' RACE reads into one entry per CDR3 protein, no DNA. This listing includes about 23,000 distinct CDR3 sequences. This sequence joins TRBV19 and TRBJ2-2; TCRdb outputs TRBD1, but without DNA this stays unchecked. The sequence derives from a human donor in good health. Some clones in this sample may be carry-over from other donors' samples. The sequencing sample was made of naive CXCR3- CD8+ T cells from blood. Subset noted: CD45RO-CCR7+CD27+CD95- naive CD8+ T cells lacking CXCR3 (TNR3-). CDR3 loop: CASSTDRGNTGELFF.